Listed here are 28 T cell receptor beta chains from one sample, sequenced in a study of cytomegalovirus exposure and HLA in healthy donors. 13 Jbeta primers and 60 Vbeta primers were used for the PCR. Only in-frame clones appear in the TCRdb table, and some are missing; sequencing was by immunoSEQ multiplex PCR. The data show 280,000 or so clones, roughly 90% seen once. Sequencing was performed on PBMCs. All receptors come from a woman aged 18-30 years in good health and CMV-seronegative.

The chain carries TRBV10-3 and TRBJ1-1; D gene ambiguous. This CDR3 is built from 13 residues. V lost 8 bases, J lost 1 base, and 11 bases lay in between. Germline lookup yields CDR1 ENHRY and CDR2 SYGVKD. CDR3 protein: CAILERQNTEAFF. Here the CDR3 DNA reads TGTGCCATCCTCGAGAGGCAGAACACTGAAGCTTTCTTT.

The V call is TRBV6-1, the J call TRBJ1-1; D not resolved. The germline V gene has CDR1 MNHNS and CDR2 SASEGT. This CDR3 has 12 amino acids. V was shortened by 10 bases and J by 8 bases, with 17 bases between the two germline ends. CDR3 DNA: TGTGCCATCGCGAGGGCCAGCTCAGAAGCTTTCTTT. It codes for CAIARASSEAFF.

The rearrangement links TRBV5-1 to TRBJ2-1; 9 bases align to TRBD1. The germline V gene has CDR1 SGHRS and CDR2 YFSETQ. V was pared by 0 bases and J by 6 bases, with 7 bases of the junction left unmatched. The CDR3 runs 16 residues. DNA for the CDR3: TGCGCCAGCAGCTTGGCGGGACAGGGTTTCGGCAATGAGCAGTTCTTC. This encodes CASSLAGQGFGNEQFF.

This chain links TRBV19 with TRBJ1-1; tentative D call: TRBD1 (6 bases). Germline V CDR1 and CDR2: LNHDA, SQIVND (reference sequence). This CDR3 region has 16 residues. The V gene lost 3 bases and the J gene lost 2 bases, with 16 bases spanning the gap. The CDR3 spells CASSITGRKGNTEAFF. CDR3 in DNA: TGTGCCAGTAGTATTACAGGGAGAAAAGGAAACACTGAAGCTTTCTTT. The full variable domain, with the rest looked up from reference TRBV19 and TRBJ1-1, is DGGITQSPKYLFRKEGQNVTLSCEQNLNHDAMYWYRQDPGQGLRLIYYSQIVNDFQKGDIAEGYSVSREKKESFPLTVTSAQKNPTAFYLCASSITGRKGNTEAFFGQGTRLTVV.

The gene calls are TRBV6-6 and TRBJ1-3, with a possible D match to TRBD1 (6 bases). CDR1 MNHNY and CDR2 SVGAGI come from the germline V gene (reference sequence). V was pared by 6 bases and J by 7 bases, with 16 bases between. The CDR3 has 14 residues. In DNA, the CDR3 is TGTGCCAGCAGACGACAGGATGAGAGGAACACCATATATTTT. Encoded protein: CASRRQDERNTIYF.

This chain uses TRBV27 with TRBJ2-7; tentatively, D is TRBD2 (5 bases). The germline V gene encodes CDR1 MNHEY and CDR2 SMNVEV (reference sequence). Deletions cut 5 bases from V and 2 bases from J, with 16 bases between. The CDR3 length is 15 residues. DNA for the CDR3: TGTGCCAGCAGTCCCTTTCCTAGCACGACCTACGAGCAGTACTTC. It codes for CASSPFPSTTYEQYF.

The chain is built from TRBV11-2 and TRBJ2-2, with unresolved D. The CDR3 contains 16 residues. V lost 1 base to trimming and J lost 2 bases, with 11 bases between them. The germline gives CDR1 SGHAT, CDR2 FQNNGV. The CDR3 protein is CASSLGAKKNTGELFF. CDR3 in DNA: TGTGCCAGCAGCTTAGGGGCGAAGAAAAACACCGGGGAGCTGTTTTTT.

This clone was counted a single time. J is TRBJ1-1 and V is TRBV30, with D perhaps TRBD1 (6 bases). The V and J ends lost 4 bases and 3 bases respectively, with 9 bases between them. Germline CDR1 is GTSNPN and CDR2 is SVGIG (reference sequence). The CDR3 runs to 12 residues. CDR3 residues: CAWTGEYTEAFF. The CDR3 bases are TGTGCCTGGACAGGGGAGTACACTGAAGCTTTCTTT.

This chain links TRBV4-1 with TRBJ2-5, with D tentatively TRBD2 (7 bases). Deletions cut 0 bases from V and 5 bases from J, with 16 bases between. The germline gives CDR1 MGHRA, CDR2 YSYEKL. The CDR3 extends over 16 amino acids. This chain's CDR3 is CASSQENGGRDETQYF. The DNA of the CDR3 is TGCGCCAGCAGCCAAGAAAACGGGGGGCGGGATGAGACCCAGTACTTC.

This chain links TRBV18 with TRBJ1-2, with D uncertain. Germline loops: CDR1 KGHSH, CDR2 LQKENI. The CDR3 length is 14 residues. Trimming left V 2 bases short and J 4 bases short, with 11 bases between. In DNA form, the CDR3 reads TGTGCCAGCTCACCATCGTGGTTGGCCTATGGCTACACCTTC. This codes for CASSPSWLAYGYTF.

The rearrangement uses TRBV7-9 and TRBJ1-2; tentative D call: TRBD1 (5 bases). The ends were cut back, 5 bases at V and 2 bases at J, with 12 bases in the middle. The CDR3 spans 14 residues. Germline V CDR1 and CDR2: SEHNR, FQNEAQ (reference sequence). The CDR3 is CASSTQTENYGYTF. Written as DNA, the CDR3 is TGTGCCAGCAGCACCCAGACAGAAAACTATGGCTACACCTTC.

The chain joins TRBV18 to TRBJ1-1; the D is unclear. The CDR3 sequence is 13 residues long. The V gene lost 7 bases and the J gene lost 3 bases, with 12 bases spanning the gap. CDR1 is KGHSH and CDR2 is LQKENI in the germline V gene. The chain's CDR3 is CASFPTADTEAFF. The CDR3 DNA is TGTGCCAGCTTTCCTACGGCGGACACTGAAGCTTTCTTT.

V usage is TRBV5-1 and J usage is TRBJ2-3; TRBD2 agrees at 9 bases. Trimming cost V 3 bases and J 3 bases; bases outside gene matches: 8. Germline V gene data show CDR1 as SGHRS and CDR2 as YFSETQ. The CDR3 has 16 amino acids. CDR3: CASSSPRGLATDTQYF. The CDR3 bases are TGCGCCAGCAGCTCCCCTCGGGGACTAGCAACAGATACGCAGTATTTT.

V is TRBV7-8 and J is TRBJ2-1, with 10 bases matching TRBD2. Germline V gene data show CDR1 as SGHVS and CDR2 as FQNEAQ. The CDR3 is 19 residues long. The trim removed 1 base at V and 6 bases at J, leaving 15 bases unmatched. The CDR3: CASSLVLAGALIPSNEQFF. Here the CDR3 DNA reads TGTGCCAGCAGCTTAGTGCTAGCGGGGGCATTAATCCCTAGCAATGAGCAGTTCTTC.

This clone is a singleton in its sample. The chain joins TRBV29-1 to TRBJ2-1; D not resolved. Trimming pared 3 bases from V and 6 bases from J, leaving 18 bases between. The CDR3 consists of 15 residues. Germline CDR1 and CDR2: SQVTM and ANQGSEA. For the CDR3, the DNA is TGCAGCGTTGATCCCGGAATCCTGGGCGCCAATGAGCAGTTCTTC. Translating gives CSVDPGILGANEQFF.

The V gene is TRBV12-2, the J gene TRBJ2-5; TRBD1 is taken as the D call from the table, unchecked against the DNA. TRBV12-2 is a pseudogene segment. This CDR3 is 15 amino acids long. This CDR3 is CASRMKGLRRETQYF. In nucleotides, the CDR3 is TGTGCAAGTCGCATGAAGGGGCTACGGAGAGAGACCCAGTACTTC.

The chain couples TRBV7-9 to TRBJ2-1, with D maybe TRBD1 (6 bases). The CDR3 has 13 residues. Trimming pared 1 base from V and 16 bases from J, leaving 17 bases between. Germline V gene sequence: CDR1 SEHNR, CDR2 FQNEAQ (reference sequence). CDR3 in amino acids: CASSLGWGQGEFF. Here the CDR3 DNA reads TGTGCCAGCAGCTTAGGGTGGGGGCAGGGAGAATTCTTC. Variable domain in full (rest from reference TRBV7-9 and TRBJ2-1): DTGVSQNPRHKITKRGQNVTFRCDPISEHNRLYWYRQTLGQGPEFLTYFQNEAQLEKSRLLSDRFSAERPKGSFSTLEIQRTEQGDSAMYLCASSLGWGQGEFFGPGTRLTVL.

The rearrangement uses TRBV30 and TRBJ1-5, with TRBD1 matching over 9 bases. The CDR3 is made up of 14 amino acids. The trim removed 5 bases at V and 2 bases at J, leaving 4 bases unmatched. Germline assignment: CDR1 GTSNPN and CDR2 SVGIG (reference sequence). In DNA, the CDR3 is TGTGCCTGGGGGACAGGGATAGGCAATCAGCCCCAGCATTTT. Translated, it gives CAWGTGIGNQPQHF.

This rearrangement joins TRBV6-6 to TRBJ2-5; D not certain. Germline V gene lookup returns CDR1 MNHNY and CDR2 SVGAGI (reference sequence). This CDR3 contains 14 residues. V dropped 4 bases and J dropped 2 bases, with 11 bases sitting between them. CDR3 loop: CASSSQERQETQYF. The CDR3 bases are TGTGCCAGCAGTTCCCAGGAACGGCAAGAGACCCAGTACTTC.

The chain is built from TRBV9 and TRBJ2-5; D is ambiguous. The CDR3 length is 16 residues. Per germline, CDR1 SGDLS and CDR2 YYNGEE. Trimming shortened V by 0 bases and J by 4 bases, and 16 bases separated the two germline ends. CDR3 sequence reads: CASSVAPTVLGETQYF. For the CDR3, the DNA is TGTGCCAGCAGCGTAGCTCCAACAGTTCTCGGAGAGACCCAGTACTTC. Based on the CDR3 plus reference TRBV9 and TRBJ2-5, the full variable domain is DSGVTQTPKHLITATGQRVTLRCSPRSGDLSVYWYQQSLDQGLQFLIQYYNGEERAKGNILERFSAQQFPDLHSELNLSSLELGDSALYFCASSVAPTVLGETQYFGPGTRLLVL.

V usage is TRBV2 and J usage is TRBJ1-6; D not certain. Germline CDR1 is SNHLY and CDR2 is FYNNEI. The CDR3 is 11 residues long. V was shortened by 7 bases and J by 7 bases, with 5 bases between the two germline ends. The CDR3 spells CASTSNSPLHF. CDR3 sequence (DNA): TGTGCCAGCACCTCCAATTCACCCCTCCACTTT.

This clone appeared once. The V gene is TRBV5-1, the J gene TRBJ2-3; D unresolved. This CDR3 has 13 amino acids. Germline V CDR1 and CDR2: SGHRS, YFSETQ. With 2 bases removed from V and 3 bases from J, the gap between germline ends came to 7 bases. The CDR3 protein is CASSFPETDTQYF. CDR3 nucleotides: TGCGCCAGCAGCTTCCCAGAAACAGATACGCAGTATTTT.

In DNA form, the CDR3 reads TGTGCCAGCAGCTTTCGTGTCTATAAAGAGACCCAGTACTTC. This gives the protein CASSFRVYKETQYF. The genes are TRBV7-2 and TRBJ2-5; no definite D call. This CDR3 region has 14 residues. The V end was cut by 3 bases, the J end by 3 bases, with 11 bases between. Germline lookup yields CDR1 SGHTA and CDR2 FQGNSA.

Here the CDR3 DNA reads TGTGCCAGTAGTATAAGTTCCCAGGGGGGCACCGGGGAGCTGTTTTTT. Translated, it gives CASSISSQGGTGELFF. V is TRBV19 and J is TRBJ2-2; a weak D match, TRBD1 (7 bases). Looked up from germline, CDR1 is LNHDA and CDR2 is SQIVND (reference sequence). This CDR3 spans 16 amino acids. V gave up 2 bases and J gave up 4 bases, with 14 bases separating them.

This rearrangement joins TRBV5-5 to TRBJ1-5; D remains unclear. The germline gives CDR1 SGHKS, CDR2 YYEKEE (reference sequence). Trimming removed 0 bases from V and 7 bases from J, with 11 bases in between. CDR3 length: 14 amino acids. CDR3 nucleotides: TGTGCCAGCAGCTTGGGACAAATCCTACAGCCCCAGCATTTT. It translates to CASSLGQILQPQHF.

The V and J genes are TRBV2 and TRBJ2-7, with a weak D call TRBD1 (6 bases). Germline V gives CDR1 SNHLY, CDR2 FYNNEI. V was clipped by 6 bases and J by 4 bases, with 10 bases between them. CDR3 length: 12 amino acids. CDR3 protein: CASRLGQYEQYF. CDR3 DNA: TGTGCCAGCAGGTTAGGACAGTACGAGCAGTACTTC. The whole variable domain, remainder taken from reference TRBV2 and TRBJ2-7, is EPEVTQTPSHQVTQMGQEVILRCVPISNHLYFYWYRQILGQKVEFLVSFYNNEISEKSEIFDDQFSVERPDGSNFTLKIRSTKLEDSAMYFCASRLGQYEQYFGPGTRLTVT.

V is TRBV29-1 and J is TRBJ2-1, with TRBD1 identical over 10 bases. Looked up from germline, CDR1 is SQVTM and CDR2 is ANQGSEA. There are 18 residues in the CDR3. Trimming cost V 4 bases and J 4 bases; bases outside gene matches: 16. Here the CDR3 reads CSVGWAPGDRGPYNEQFF. CDR3 sequence (DNA): TGCAGCGTTGGGTGGGCCCCGGGGGACAGGGGACCATACAATGAGCAGTTCTTC.

V and J are TRBV5-4 and TRBJ1-1, with a tentative D call TRBD1 (5 bases). The CDR3 spans 15 residues. The germline CDR1 and CDR2 sequences are SGHNT and YYREEE (reference sequence). Trimming stripped 4 bases from V and 3 bases from J, with 16 bases between. The CDR3 loop reads CASSPVQGGDTEAFF. In DNA form, the CDR3 reads TGTGCCAGCAGCCCGGTCCAGGGCGGGGACACTGAAGCTTTCTTT. Supplemented by reference TRBV5-4 and TRBJ1-1, the full variable domain reads ETGVTQSPTHLIKTRGQQVTLRCSSQSGHNTVSWYQQALGQGPQFIFQYYREEENGRGNFPPRFSGLQFPNYSSELNVNALELDDSALYLCASSPVQGGDTEAFFGQGTRLTVV.